The source of this T cell receptor beta chain is a study of blood T cell repertoires in COVID-19. The CDR3 runs to 12 residues. Losses at the gene ends were 3 bases for V and 12 bases for J; bases not matched to a gene: 3. Germline CDR1 is MNHEY and CDR2 is SMNVEV (reference sequence). Repertoires were generated with immunoSEQ multiplex PCR, while TCRdb's copy carries only in-frame clones and drops some. The profile shows hundreds of thousands of clones, about 91% of them singletons. What was sequenced was peripheral blood. This rearrangement joins TRBV27 to TRBJ2-1; TRBD1 matches at 9 bases. The receptor's source is a woman in her 30s who had recovered from COVID-19. Here the CDR3 reads CASSFTGGRQFF. The CDR3 DNA is TGTGCCAGCAGTTTCACAGGGGGCCGGCAGTTCTTC.